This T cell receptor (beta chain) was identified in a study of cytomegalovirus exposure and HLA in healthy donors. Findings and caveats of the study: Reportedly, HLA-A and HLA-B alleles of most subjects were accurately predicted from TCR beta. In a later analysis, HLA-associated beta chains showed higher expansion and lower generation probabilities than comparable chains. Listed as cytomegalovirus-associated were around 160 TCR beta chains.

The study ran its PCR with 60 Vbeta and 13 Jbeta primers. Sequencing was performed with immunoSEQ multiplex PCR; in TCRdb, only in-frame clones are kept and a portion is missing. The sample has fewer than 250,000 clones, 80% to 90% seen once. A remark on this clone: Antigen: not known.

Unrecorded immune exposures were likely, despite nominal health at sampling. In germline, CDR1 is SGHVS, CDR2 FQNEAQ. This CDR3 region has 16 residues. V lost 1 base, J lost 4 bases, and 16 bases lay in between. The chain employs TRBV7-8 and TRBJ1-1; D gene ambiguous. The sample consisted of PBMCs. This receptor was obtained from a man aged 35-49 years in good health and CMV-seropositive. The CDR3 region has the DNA TGTGCCAGCAGCTTAGAGCTTGGGCTGAAGGCCACTGAAGCTTTCTTT. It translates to CASSLELGLKATEAFF.